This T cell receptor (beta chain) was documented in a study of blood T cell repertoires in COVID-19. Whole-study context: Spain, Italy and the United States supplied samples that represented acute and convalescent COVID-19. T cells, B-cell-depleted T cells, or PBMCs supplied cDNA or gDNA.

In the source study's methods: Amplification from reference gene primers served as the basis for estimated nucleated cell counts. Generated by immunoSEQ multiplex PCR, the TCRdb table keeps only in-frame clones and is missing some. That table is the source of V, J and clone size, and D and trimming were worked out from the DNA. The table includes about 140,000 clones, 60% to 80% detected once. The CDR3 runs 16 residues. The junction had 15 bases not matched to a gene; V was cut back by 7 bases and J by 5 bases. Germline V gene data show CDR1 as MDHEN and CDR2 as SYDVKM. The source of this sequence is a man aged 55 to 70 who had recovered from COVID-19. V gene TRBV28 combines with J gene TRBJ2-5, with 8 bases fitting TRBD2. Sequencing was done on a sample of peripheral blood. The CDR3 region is CASIFGGAGFWETQYF. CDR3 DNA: TGTGCCAGCATTTTCGGGGGGGCGGGTTTCTGGGAGACCCAGTACTTC.